This T cell receptor beta chain was captured by sequencing in a study of blood T cell repertoires in COVID-19. Overall study: Italy, Spain and the United States were the sources of the convalescent and acute COVID-19 samples. The cDNA or gDNA used as material had been derived from T cells, B-cell-depleted T cells, or PBMCs.

Methods used by the authors: Scientists estimated how many nucleated cells there were by amplifying reference gene primers. Sequencing was performed with immunoSEQ multiplex PCR; in TCRdb, only in-frame clones are kept and a portion is missing. V, J and clone size are taken as reported in that table, and D and trimming were inferred from the DNA itself. Found here are 260,000 or so clones, approximately 80% of them singletons; the top ten hold around 7.5%. The Seattle patients, enrolled during active infection, were followed longitudinally. Sequenced: peripheral blood. The clonotype comes from a woman over 75 with COVID-19, enrolled during active disease.

DNA for the CDR3: TGTGCCAGCAGCTTAAATCGGGGCCACGGGACTAGCGGAGGGGATACGCAGTATTTT. It codes for CASSLNRGHGTSGGDTQYF. The V call is TRBV7-2, the J call TRBJ2-3; 11 bases align to TRBD2. The V and J ends lost 2 bases and 6 bases, in that order; junction bases with no gene match: 16. This CDR3 is 19 amino acids long. CDR1 is SGHTA, CDR2 FQGNSA, per germline.